This is a list of T cell receptor beta chains from one sample in a study of T cell responses to AZD1222 COVID-19 vaccine. Produced via immunoSEQ multiplex PCR; TCRdb's table is partial and in-frame only. The sample has roughly 80,000 clones; 91% are singletons. The sample was peripheral blood, taken 28 days after the second AZD1222 dose. These TCRs come from an adult who received the AZD1222 COVID-19 vaccine. The CDR3 runs from the conserved cysteine through the conserved F or W. A D gene is named only where the DNA matches it firmly. The size of a clone is reported for some rows only, either as once, few or many, or as a class for expanded clones.

TGTGCCAGCAGCGTAGCTACTCCGGGAGTGGGGAATGAGCAGTTCTTC | CASSVATPGVGNEQFF | - | - | TRBJ2-1 | TRBV9
TGCGCCAGCAGCCTACACGAGAGCTCCTACGAGCAGTACTTC | CASSLHESSYEQYF | - | - | TRBJ2-7 | TRBV5-1
TGTGCCAGCAGCCAAGATCCCAATCCCGCGCTAGCGGGTTACTCCTACGAGCAGTACTTC | CASSQDPNPALAGYSYEQYF | TRBD2 | - | TRBJ2-7 | TRBV4-2
TGTGCCAGCAGTGTTCTAGGGGGAGGGGGCAATCAGCCCCAGCATTTT | CASSVLGGGGNQPQHF | - | few | TRBJ1-5 | TRBV6-1
TGTGCCAGTAGTCGACACAGGGGGGAAGATGAAAAACTGTTTTTT | CASSRHRGEDEKLFF | TRBD1 | - | TRBJ1-4 | TRBV19
TGTGCCAGCAGCCAAGTAGGATTCAATGAGCAGTTCTTC | CASSQVGFNEQFF | - | - | TRBJ2-1 | TRBV3-1/TRBV3-2
TGTGCCAGCAGCTTAGAATCACCCTCAGGTGGGGCCAACGTCCTGACTTTC | CASSLESPSGGANVLTF | - | - | TRBJ2-6 | TRBV7-6
TGTGCCAGCAGCTACAACAGGGGCGCTGATGAAAAACTGTTTTTT | CASSYNRGADEKLFF | TRBD1 | - | TRBJ1-4 | TRBV7-9
TGTGCCAGCAGTCTCAGTCATAGCTCCTACGAGCAGTACTTC | CASSLSHSSYEQYF | - | - | TRBJ2-7 | TRBV5-8
TGTGCCAGCAGTGGACAAGGGCTTTACAATGAGCAGTTCTTC | CASSGQGLYNEQFF | - | once | TRBJ2-1 | TRBV2
TGTGCCAGCAGAGGGGGGGCGGGTTTCTCCTACAATGAGCAGTTCTTC | CASRGGAGFSYNEQFF | - | - | TRBJ2-1 | TRBV2
TGTGCCAGCAGAACGCTAGCCGGGTACACCGGGGAGCTGTTTTTT | CASRTLAGYTGELFF | - | - | TRBJ2-2 | TRBV28
TGCGCCAGCAGCTCCGGGACAGGCACTTCACCCCTCCACTTT | CASSSGTGTSPLHF | TRBD1 | - | TRBJ1-6 | TRBV5-1
TGTGCCAGCAGTTCGACCGAAAGTGGTGGCTACACCTTC | CASSSTESGGYTF | - | - | TRBJ1-2 | TRBV28
TGCGCCAGCAGCCATCTCGCGGGAGGTAGGAATGAGCAGTTCTTC | CASSHLAGGRNEQFF | TRBD2 | - | TRBJ2-1 | TRBV5-1
TGTGCCAGCTCGGGCCGGGTGGACACTGAAGCTTTCTTT | CASSGRVDTEAFF | - | - | TRBJ1-1 | TRBV18
TGTGCCAGCTCAGCAGGACAGGGCCACACAGATACGCAGTATTTT | CASSAGQGHTDTQYF | TRBD1 | - | TRBJ2-3 | TRBV18
TGTGCCAGCAGCACGGGACAGGGAGGGGGCGAGCAGTACTTC | CASSTGQGGGEQYF | TRBD1 | - | TRBJ2-7 | TRBV28
TGTGCCAGCAGCCCTGCTACAGGGGGTTTTCTTGGGCAGTACTTC | CASSPATGGFLGQYF | TRBD1 | - | TRBJ2-7 | TRBV3-1/TRBV3-2
TGTGCCACCCAGGGGGCTGGGGGCAATCAGCCCCAGCATTTT | CATQGAGGNQPQHF | TRBD1 | - | TRBJ1-5 | TRBV28
TGTGCCTGGAATACAGAGAACACTGAAGCTTTCTTT | CAWNTENTEAFF | - | - | TRBJ1-1 | TRBV30
TGTGCCAGCAGTTACACCCTCCGAGGGGGGGAAGATACGCAGTATTTT | CASSYTLRGGEDTQYF | - | - | TRBJ2-3 | TRBV6-2/TRBV6-3
TGTGCCAGTAGAGTATCCGGGGGGCCCCAGCATTTT | CASRVSGGPQHF | - | - | TRBJ1-5 | TRBV19
TGTGCCAGCAGCTTACCCCACTACAGGAGAATGAACACTGAAGCTTTCTTT | CASSLPHYRRMNTEAFF | - | - | TRBJ1-1 | TRBV11-2
TGTGCCAGCAGCGTAGGAGGGACCCAGGCCGGGGAGCTGTTTTTT | CASSVGGTQAGELFF | - | - | TRBJ2-2 | TRBV9
TGTGCCAGCAGCTTGGGACTAGCGGGGCACAATGAGCAGTTCTTC | CASSLGLAGHNEQFF | TRBD2 | - | TRBJ2-1 | TRBV7-3
TGTGCCAGCAGCCCCCAGGGGACAGGCGGTGGCTACACCTTC | CASSPQGTGGGYTF | TRBD1 | - | TRBJ1-2 | TRBV7-2
TGCGCCAGCAGCTTGGCGGTAGCGGGAGGTAATGAGCAGTTCTTC | CASSLAVAGGNEQFF | TRBD2 | - | TRBJ2-1 | TRBV5-1
TGTGCCAGCAGTTACTTCGGCAGAACAATTCAGCAGTTCTTC | CASSYFGRTIQQFF | - | - | TRBJ2-1 | TRBV6-5
TGTGCCAGCAGTTTGGACAGGGCTGGAAACACCATATATTTT | CASSLDRAGNTIYF | TRBD1 | - | TRBJ1-3 | TRBV28
TGTGCCTGGACTACAGGGGTCGTGGCTTTCTTT | CAWTTGVVAFF | TRBD1 | - | TRBJ1-1 | TRBV30
TGTGCCAGCAGCTTAGGTATTTTTGATACGCAGTATTTT | CASSLGIFDTQYF | - | - | TRBJ2-3 | TRBV7-2
TGTGCCAGCTCACTACAGGGAAAAGGGACTGAAGCTTTCTTT | CASSLQGKGTEAFF | - | - | TRBJ1-1 | TRBV18
TGTGCCAGCAGCTTTGTTGGGGGAGGAATCACAGATACGCAGTATTTT | CASSFVGGGITDTQYF | - | - | TRBJ2-3 | TRBV7-9